This T cell receptor beta chain was sequenced during a study of cytomegalovirus exposure and HLA in healthy donors. About this clone itself: Its specificity is unknown.

Points from the study as a whole: Later work associated 16,951 TCR beta sequences with HLA alleles at 0.05 false discovery rate. On later analysis, the bulk of CMV-associated TCR beta chains appeared to be HLA-restricted. A link between a missense DCLRE1C variant and TCR beta V- and J-gene trimming emerged from a later analysis.

The PCR used 60 Vbeta and 13 Jbeta primers. Assay used: immunoSEQ multiplex PCR; TCRdb lists only in-frame clones, some missing. The sample shows about 120,000 clones, around 72% of them seen only once. This clonotype originated in a man aged 30-40 years in good health and CMV-seronegative. Sequenced sample: PBMCs.

DNA for the CDR3: TGCGCCAGCAGTCAATATCTCGGGGGACAGGGCCCGAATCAGCCCCAGCATTTT. Translation: CASSQYLGGQGPNQPQHF. The chain combines TRBV23-1 with TRBJ1-5; TRBD1 agrees at 9 bases. TRBV23-1 is marked as an open reading frame, function uncertain. V shed 1 base, J shed 4 bases, and the junction held 11 bases outside the gene matches. The CDR3 spans 18 residues.